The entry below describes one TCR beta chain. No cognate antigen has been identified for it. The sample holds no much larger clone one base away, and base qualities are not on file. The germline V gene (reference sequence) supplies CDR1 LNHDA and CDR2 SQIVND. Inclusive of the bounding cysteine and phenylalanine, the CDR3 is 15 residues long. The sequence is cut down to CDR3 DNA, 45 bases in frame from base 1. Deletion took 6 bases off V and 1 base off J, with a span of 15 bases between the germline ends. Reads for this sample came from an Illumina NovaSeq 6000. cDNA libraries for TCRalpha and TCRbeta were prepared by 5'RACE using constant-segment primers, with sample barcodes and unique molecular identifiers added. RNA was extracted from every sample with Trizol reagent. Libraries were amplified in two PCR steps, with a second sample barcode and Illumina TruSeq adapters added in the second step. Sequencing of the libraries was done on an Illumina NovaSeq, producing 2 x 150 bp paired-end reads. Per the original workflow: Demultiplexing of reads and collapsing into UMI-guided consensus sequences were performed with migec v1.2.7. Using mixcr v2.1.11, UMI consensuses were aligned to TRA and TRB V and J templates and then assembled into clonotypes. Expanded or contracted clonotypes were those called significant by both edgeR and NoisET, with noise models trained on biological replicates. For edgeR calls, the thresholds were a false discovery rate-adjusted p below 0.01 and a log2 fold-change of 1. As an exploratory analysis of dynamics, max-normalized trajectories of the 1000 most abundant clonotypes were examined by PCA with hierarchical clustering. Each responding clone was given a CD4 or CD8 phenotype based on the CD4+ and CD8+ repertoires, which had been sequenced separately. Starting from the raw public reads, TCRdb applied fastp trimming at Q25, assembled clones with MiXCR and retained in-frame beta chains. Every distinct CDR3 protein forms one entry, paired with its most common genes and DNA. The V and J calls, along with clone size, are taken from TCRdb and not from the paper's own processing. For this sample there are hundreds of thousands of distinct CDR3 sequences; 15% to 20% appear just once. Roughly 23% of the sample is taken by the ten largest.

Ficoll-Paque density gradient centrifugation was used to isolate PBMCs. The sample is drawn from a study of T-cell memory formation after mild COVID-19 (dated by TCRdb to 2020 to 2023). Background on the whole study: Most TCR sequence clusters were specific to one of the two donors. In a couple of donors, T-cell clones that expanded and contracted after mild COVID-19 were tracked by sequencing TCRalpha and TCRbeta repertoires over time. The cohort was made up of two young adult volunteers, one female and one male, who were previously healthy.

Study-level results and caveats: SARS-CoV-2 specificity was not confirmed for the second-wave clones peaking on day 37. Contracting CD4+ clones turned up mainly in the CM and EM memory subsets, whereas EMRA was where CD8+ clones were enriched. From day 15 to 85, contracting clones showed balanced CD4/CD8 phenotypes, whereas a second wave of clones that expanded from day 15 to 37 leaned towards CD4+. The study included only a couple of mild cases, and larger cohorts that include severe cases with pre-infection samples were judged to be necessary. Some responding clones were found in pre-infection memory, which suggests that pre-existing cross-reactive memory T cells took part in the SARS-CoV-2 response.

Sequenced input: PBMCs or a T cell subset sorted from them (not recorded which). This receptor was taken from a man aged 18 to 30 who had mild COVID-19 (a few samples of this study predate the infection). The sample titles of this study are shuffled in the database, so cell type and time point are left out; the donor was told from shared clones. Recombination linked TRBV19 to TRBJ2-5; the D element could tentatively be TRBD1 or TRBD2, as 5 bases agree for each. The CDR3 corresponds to CASRITGTSQETQYF. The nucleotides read TGTGCCAGTAGGATAACCGGGACCTCCCAAGAGACCCAGTACTTC.